The 7 T cell receptor beta chains below were found in one sample sequenced in a study of cytomegalovirus exposure and HLA in healthy donors. The PCR ran on 60 Vbeta and 13 Jbeta primers. Only in-frame clones appear in the TCRdb table, and some are missing; sequencing was by immunoSEQ multiplex PCR. Among roughly 140,000 clones, approximately 80% were seen once, and the ten largest hold more than 2%. Source material: PBMCs. Receptors were obtained from a boy between 2 and 10 years old in good health and CMV-seronegative.

The chain carries TRBV9 and TRBJ1-5; D might be TRBD1 (6 bases). V shed 4 bases and J shed 2 bases, with 13 bases lying between them. The CDR3 totals 15 residues. The germline gives CDR1 SGDLS, CDR2 YYNGEE. The CDR3 region is CASSLGGAGNQPQHF. CDR3 bases: TGTGCCAGCAGCCTGGGGGGGGCTGGCAATCAGCCCCAGCATTTT. Drawing the rest from reference TRBV9 and TRBJ1-5, the complete variable domain is DSGVTQTPKHLITATGQRVTLRCSPRSGDLSVYWYQQSLDQGLQFLIQYYNGEERAKGNILERFSAQQFPDLHSELNLSSLELGDSALYFCASSLGGAGNQPQHFGDGTRLSIL.

CDR3 sequence reads: CASSQDNLTWRQYF. CDR3 DNA: TGTGCCAGCAGCCAAGATAATTTAACGTGGAGGCAGTACTTC. V is TRBV4-2 and J is TRBJ2-7, with D unresolved. Germline V CDR1 and CDR2: LGHNA, YNFKEQ. The CDR3 runs to 14 residues. Between the trimmed V and J ends, which lost 0 bases and 9 bases, there was a span of 15 bases.

The V and J genes are TRBV7-2 and TRBJ1-6, with 9 bases lining up with TRBD1. Trimming cost V 5 bases and J 9 bases; bases outside gene matches: 14. Germline lookup yields CDR1 SGHTA and CDR2 FQGNSA. This CDR3 region has 17 residues. CDR3 amino acids: CASSGRTGVLLGSPLHF. The CDR3 DNA reads as TGTGCCAGCAGCGGGAGGACAGGGGTTTTATTAGGTTCACCCCTCCACTTT.

Details on this clone: Relative to the germline gene, one junction end is altered; a read error may explain this. This same CDR3 is encoded by further DNA sequences in the sample. The V and J genes are TRBV9 and TRBJ2-1; D uncertain. The V gene's germline CDR1 is SGDLS and CDR2 YYNGEE. This CDR3 spans 14 amino acids. CDR3 region: CASSVGHVPGEQFF. The CDR3 region has the DNA TGTGCTAGCAGCGTAGGGCACGTTCCTGGTGAGCAGTTCTTC.

This clone was seen only a few times. V is TRBV30 and J is TRBJ1-1; D gene unclear. The CDR3 loop spans 11 amino acids. Between the trimmed V and J ends, which lost 4 bases and 4 bases, there was a span of 7 bases. Germline V CDR1 and CDR2: GTSNPN, SVGIG (reference sequence). The CDR3 here is CAWTVVTEAFF. The CDR3 nucleotides are TGTGCCTGGACCGTAGTCACTGAAGCTTTCTTT. The full variable domain, rest sourced from reference TRBV30 and TRBJ1-1, is SQTIHQWPATLVQPVGSPLSLECTVEGTSNPNLYWYRQAAGRGLQLLFYSVGIGQISSEVPQNLSASRPQDRQFILSSKKLLLSDSGFYLCAWTVVTEAFFGQGTRLTVV.

The chain joins TRBV11-3 to TRBJ2-1; the D gene is possibly TRBD2 (5 bases). Trimming took 1 base from V and 6 from J, leaving 13 bases between them. This CDR3 spans 15 amino acids. Germline V gene sequence: CDR1 SGHNT, CDR2 YENEEA. CDR3 DNA: TGTGCCAGCAGCTTAGTCCTTTCGGGGAGCAATGAGCAGTTCTTC. Translating it yields CASSLVLSGSNEQFF.

The rearrangement uses TRBV5-5 and TRBJ1-2; 7 nucleotides agree with TRBD1. Trimming removed 4 bases from V and 4 bases from J; junction bases left unmatched: 4. Germline assignment: CDR1 SGHKS and CDR2 YYEKEE (reference sequence). This CDR3 is 13 amino acids long. Here the CDR3 reads CASSRGTVYGYTF. The CDR3, as DNA: TGTGCCAGCAGCCGTGGGACAGTCTATGGCTACACCTTC.